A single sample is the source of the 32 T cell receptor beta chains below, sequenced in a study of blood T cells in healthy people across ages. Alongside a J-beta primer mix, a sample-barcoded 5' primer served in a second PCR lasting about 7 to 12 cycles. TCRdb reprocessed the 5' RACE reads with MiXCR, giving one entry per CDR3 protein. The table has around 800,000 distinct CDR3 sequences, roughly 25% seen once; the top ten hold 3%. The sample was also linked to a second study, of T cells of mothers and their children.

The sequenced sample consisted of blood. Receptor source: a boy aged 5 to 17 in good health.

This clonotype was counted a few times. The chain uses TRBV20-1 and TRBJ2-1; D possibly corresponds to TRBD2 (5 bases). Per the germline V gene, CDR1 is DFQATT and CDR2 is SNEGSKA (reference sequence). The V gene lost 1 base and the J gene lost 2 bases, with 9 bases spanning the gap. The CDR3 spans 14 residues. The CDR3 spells CSARAGSTYNEQFF. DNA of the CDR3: TGCAGTGCTAGAGCGGGGAGTACCTACAATGAGCAGTTCTTC.

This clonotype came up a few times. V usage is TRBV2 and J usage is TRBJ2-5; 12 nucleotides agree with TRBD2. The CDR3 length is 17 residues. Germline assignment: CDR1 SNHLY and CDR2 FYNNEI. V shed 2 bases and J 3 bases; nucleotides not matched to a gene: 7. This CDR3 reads CASSERLAGGTEETQYF. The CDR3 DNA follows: TGTGCCAGCAGTGAAAGGCTAGCGGGGGGGACCGAAGAGACCCAGTACTTC.

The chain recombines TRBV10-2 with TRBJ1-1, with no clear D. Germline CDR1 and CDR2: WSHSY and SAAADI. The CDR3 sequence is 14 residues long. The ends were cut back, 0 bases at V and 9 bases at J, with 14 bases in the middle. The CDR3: CASSESVPRGQAFF. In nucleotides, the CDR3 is TGCGCCAGCAGTGAGTCGGTTCCGCGAGGACAAGCTTTCTTT.

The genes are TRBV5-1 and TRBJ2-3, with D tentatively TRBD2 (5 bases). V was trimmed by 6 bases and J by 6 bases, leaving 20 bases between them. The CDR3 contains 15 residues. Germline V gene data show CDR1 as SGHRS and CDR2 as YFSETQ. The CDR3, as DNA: TGCGCCAGCACCCGAGAGAGGGCAAAGTGGGATACGCAGTATTTT. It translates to CASTRERAKWDTQYF.

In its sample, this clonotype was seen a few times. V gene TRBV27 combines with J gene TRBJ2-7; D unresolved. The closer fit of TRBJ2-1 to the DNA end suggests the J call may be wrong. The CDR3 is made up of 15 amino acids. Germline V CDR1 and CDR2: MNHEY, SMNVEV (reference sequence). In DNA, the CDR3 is TGTGCCAGCAGTTTATCGAGGAACGGCTACAATGAGCAGTTCTTC. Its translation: CASSLSRNGYNEQFF.

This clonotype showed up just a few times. CDR3 sequence reads: CSVVRAGNEQFF. CDR3 DNA sequence: TGCAGCGTTGTCAGGGCTGGCAATGAGCAGTTCTTC. The chain combines TRBV29-1 with TRBJ2-1; D is possibly TRBD1 (5 bases). Germline V CDR1 and CDR2: SQVTM, ANQGSEA. Deletions cut 4 bases from V and 6 bases from J, with 10 bases between. The CDR3 spans 12 residues.

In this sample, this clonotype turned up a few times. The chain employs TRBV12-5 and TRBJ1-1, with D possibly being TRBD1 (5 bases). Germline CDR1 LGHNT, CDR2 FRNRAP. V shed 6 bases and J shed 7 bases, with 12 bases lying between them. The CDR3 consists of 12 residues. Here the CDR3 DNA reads TGTGCTAGTGGCCTAGGACACCTTGAAGCTTTCTTT. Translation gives CASGLGHLEAFF.

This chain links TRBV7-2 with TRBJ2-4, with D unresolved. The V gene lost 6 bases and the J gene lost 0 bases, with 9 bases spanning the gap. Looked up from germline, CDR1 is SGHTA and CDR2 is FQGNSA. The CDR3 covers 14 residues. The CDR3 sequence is CASSVRLAKNIQYF. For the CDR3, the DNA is TGTGCCAGCAGTGTTCGACTAGCCAAAAACATTCAGTACTTC.

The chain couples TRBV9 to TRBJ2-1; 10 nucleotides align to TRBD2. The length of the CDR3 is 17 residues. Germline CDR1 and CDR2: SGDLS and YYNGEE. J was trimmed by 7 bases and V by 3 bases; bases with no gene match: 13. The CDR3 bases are TGTGCCAGCAGCGCCCCCATAAGCGGGGGGGCCGGGAATGAGCAGTTCTTC. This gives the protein CASSAPISGGAGNEQFF.

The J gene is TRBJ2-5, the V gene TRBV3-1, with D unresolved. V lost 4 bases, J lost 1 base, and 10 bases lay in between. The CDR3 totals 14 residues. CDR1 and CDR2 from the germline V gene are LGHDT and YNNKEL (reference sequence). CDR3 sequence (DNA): TGTGCCAGCAGCCGAACGGCATCCCAAGAGACCCAGTACTTC. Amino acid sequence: CASSRTASQETQYF.

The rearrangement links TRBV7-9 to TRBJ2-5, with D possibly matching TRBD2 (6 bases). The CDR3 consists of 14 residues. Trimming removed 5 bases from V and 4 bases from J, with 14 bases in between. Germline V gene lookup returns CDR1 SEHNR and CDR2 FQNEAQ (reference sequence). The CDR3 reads CASSPSRGPETQYF. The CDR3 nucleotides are TGTGCCAGCAGCCCCTCGCGGGGCCCAGAGACCCAGTACTTC.

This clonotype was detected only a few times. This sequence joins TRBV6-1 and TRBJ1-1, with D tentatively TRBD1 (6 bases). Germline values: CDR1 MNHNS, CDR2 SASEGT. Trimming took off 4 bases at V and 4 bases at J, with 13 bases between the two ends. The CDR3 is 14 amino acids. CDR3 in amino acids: CASSGGGKSTEAFF. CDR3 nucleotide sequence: TGTGCCAGCAGTGGAGGGGGGAAGAGCACTGAAGCTTTCTTT.

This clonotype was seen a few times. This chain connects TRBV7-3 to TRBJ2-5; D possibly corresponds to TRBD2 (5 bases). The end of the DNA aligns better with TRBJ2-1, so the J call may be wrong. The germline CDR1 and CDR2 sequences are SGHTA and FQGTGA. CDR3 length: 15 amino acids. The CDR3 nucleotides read TGTGCCAGCAGCTCCCAATCAGGACTTATAAATGAGCAGTTCTTC. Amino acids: CASSSQSGLINEQFF.

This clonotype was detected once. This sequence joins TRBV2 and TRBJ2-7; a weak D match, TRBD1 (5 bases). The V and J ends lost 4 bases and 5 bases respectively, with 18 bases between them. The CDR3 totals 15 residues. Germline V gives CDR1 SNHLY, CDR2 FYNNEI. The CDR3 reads CASSGSRDGRHEQYF. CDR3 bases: TGTGCCAGCAGTGGGTCCAGGGATGGTCGCCACGAGCAGTACTTC.

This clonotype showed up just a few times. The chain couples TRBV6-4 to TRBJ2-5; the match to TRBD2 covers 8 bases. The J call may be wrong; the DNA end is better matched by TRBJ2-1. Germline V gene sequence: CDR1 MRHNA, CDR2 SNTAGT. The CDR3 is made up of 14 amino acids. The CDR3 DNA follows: TGTGCCAGCAGTGAAGGACTAGCCGACATTGAGCAGTTCTTC. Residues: CASSEGLADIEQFF.

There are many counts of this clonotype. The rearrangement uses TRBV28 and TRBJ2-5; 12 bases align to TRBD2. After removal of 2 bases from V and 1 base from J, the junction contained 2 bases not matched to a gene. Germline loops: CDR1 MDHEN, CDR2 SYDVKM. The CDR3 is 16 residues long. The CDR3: CASSLGLAGTQETQYF. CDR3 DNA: TGTGCCAGCAGTTTAGGACTAGCGGGAACCCAAGAGACCCAGTACTTC.

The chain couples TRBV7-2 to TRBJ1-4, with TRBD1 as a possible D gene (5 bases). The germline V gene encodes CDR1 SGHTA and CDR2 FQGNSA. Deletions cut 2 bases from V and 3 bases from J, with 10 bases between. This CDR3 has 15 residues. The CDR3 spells CASSLQRGSNEKLFF. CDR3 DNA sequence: TGTGCCAGCAGCTTACAGAGGGGATCTAATGAAAAACTGTTTTTT. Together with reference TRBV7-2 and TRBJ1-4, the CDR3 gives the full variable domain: GAGVSQSPSNKVTEKGKDVELRCDPISGHTALYWYRQSLGQGLEFLIYFQGNSAPDKSGLPSDRFSAERTGGSVSTLTIQRTQQEDSAVYLCASSLQRGSNEKLFFGSGTQLSVL.

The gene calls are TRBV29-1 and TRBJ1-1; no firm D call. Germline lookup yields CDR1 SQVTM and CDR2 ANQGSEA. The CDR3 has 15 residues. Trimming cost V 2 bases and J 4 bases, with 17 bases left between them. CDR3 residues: CSVERQPYYSTEAFF. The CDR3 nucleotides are TGCAGCGTTGAAAGGCAGCCTTATTACTCCACTGAAGCTTTCTTT.

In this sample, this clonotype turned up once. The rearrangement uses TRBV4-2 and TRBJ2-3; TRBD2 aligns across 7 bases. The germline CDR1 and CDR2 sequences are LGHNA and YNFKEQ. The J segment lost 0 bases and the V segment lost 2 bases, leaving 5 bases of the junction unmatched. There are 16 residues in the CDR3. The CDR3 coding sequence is TGTGCCAGCAGCCAACTAGCGGCGTCTAGCACAGATACGCAGTATTTT. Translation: CASSQLAASSTDTQYF.

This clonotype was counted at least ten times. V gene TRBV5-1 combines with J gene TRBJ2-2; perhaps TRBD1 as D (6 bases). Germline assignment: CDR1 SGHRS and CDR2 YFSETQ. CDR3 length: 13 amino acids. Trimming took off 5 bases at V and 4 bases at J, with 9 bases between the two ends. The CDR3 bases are TGCGCCAGCAGGGGGGCAACCACCGGGGAGCTGTTTTTT. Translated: CASRGATTGELFF.

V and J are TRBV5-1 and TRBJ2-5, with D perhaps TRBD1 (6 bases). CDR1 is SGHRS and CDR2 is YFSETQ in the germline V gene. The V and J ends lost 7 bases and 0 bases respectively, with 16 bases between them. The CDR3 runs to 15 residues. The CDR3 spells CASQIIPGDQETQYF. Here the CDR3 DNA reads TGCGCCAGCCAAATAATCCCAGGGGACCAAGAGACCCAGTACTTC.

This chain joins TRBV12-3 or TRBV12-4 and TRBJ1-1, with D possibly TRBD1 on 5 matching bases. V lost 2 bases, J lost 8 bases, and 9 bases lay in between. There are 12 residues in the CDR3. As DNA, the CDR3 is TGTGCCAGCAGTTTAAAGGGGCTAGAAGCTTTCTTT. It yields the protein CASSLKGLEAFF.

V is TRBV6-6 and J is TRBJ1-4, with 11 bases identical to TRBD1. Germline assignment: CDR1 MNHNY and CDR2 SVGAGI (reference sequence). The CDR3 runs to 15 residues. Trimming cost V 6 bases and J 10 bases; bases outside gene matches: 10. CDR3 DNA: TGTGCCAGCAGGTCCGGGACAGGGGGTATCGGAAAACTGTTTTTT. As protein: CASRSGTGGIGKLFF.

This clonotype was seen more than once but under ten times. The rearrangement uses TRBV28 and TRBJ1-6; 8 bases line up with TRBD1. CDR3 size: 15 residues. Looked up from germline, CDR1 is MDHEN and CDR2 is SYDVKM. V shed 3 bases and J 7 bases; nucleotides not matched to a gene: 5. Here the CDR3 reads CASSFSGQGNSPLHF. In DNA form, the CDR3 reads TGTGCCAGCAGTTTCTCCGGACAGGGAAATTCACCCCTCCACTTT.

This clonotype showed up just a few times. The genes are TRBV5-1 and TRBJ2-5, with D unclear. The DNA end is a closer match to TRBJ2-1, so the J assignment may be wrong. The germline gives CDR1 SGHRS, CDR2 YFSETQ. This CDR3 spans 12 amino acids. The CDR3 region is CASSLEWNEQFF. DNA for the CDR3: TGCGCCAGCAGCTTGGAGTGGAATGAGCAGTTCTTC.

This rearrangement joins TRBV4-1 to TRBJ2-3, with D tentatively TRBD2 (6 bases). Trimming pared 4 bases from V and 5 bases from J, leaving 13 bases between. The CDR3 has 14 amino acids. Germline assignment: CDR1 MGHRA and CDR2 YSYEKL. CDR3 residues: CASSLTEGIDTQYF. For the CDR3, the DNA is TGCGCCAGCAGCCTTACGGAGGGGATAGATACGCAGTATTTT.

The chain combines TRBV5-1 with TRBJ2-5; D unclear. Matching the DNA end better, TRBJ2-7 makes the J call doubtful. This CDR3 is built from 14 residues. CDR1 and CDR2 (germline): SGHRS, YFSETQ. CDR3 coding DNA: TGCGCCAGCAGCTTGGGATCAGCCTCCTACGAGCAGTACTTC. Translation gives CASSLGSASYEQYF.

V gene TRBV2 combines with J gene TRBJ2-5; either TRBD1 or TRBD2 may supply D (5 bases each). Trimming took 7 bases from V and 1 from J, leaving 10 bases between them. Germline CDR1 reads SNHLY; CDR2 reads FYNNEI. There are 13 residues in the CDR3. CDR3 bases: TGTGCCAGCAAACGGGACCCCCAAGAGACCCAGTACTTC. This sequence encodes CASKRDPQETQYF.

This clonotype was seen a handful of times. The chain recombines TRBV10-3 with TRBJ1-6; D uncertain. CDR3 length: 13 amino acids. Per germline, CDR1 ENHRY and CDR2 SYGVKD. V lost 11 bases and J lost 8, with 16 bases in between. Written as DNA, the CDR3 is TGTGCCTTCCGGCGGGAGGAAGATTCACCCCTCCACTTT. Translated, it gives CAFRREEDSPLHF.

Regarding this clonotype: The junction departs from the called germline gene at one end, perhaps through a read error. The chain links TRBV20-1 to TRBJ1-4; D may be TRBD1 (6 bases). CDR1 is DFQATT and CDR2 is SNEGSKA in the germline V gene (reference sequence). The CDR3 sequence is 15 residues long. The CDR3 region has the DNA TGCAGTGCTAGAGATCCGCAGGGGAATAATGGAAAACTGTTTTTT. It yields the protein CSARDPQGNNGKLFF.

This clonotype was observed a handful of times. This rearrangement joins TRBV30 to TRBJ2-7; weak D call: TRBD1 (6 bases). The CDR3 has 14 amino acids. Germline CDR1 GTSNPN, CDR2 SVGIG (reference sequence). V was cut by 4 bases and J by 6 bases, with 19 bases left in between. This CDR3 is CAWNRANKRGEQYF. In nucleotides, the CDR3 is TGTGCCTGGAACAGGGCCAACAAAAGGGGCGAGCAGTACTTC.

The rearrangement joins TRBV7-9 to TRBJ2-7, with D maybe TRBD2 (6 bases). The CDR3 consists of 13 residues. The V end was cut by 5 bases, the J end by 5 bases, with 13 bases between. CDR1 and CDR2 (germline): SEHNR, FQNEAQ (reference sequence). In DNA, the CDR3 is TGTGCCAGCAGCCCCGGGGGATCCGACGAGCAGTACTTC. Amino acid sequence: CASSPGGSDEQYF.